This T cell receptor (beta chain) was identified in a study of blood T cell repertoires in COVID-19 (dated by TCRdb to the early 2020s). Describing the broader study: Collaborator samples came from the United States, Italy and Spain and covered acute and convalescent phases of COVID-19. Samples were obtained from the ongoing ImmuneRACE study (first 160 participants) and from over 1,000 subjects provided by 6 global collaborators. The prospective study material was composed of cDNA or gDNA derived from T cells, B-cell-depleted T cells, or PBMCs. The repertoires were released in a freely available public database meant as a resource for research on the immune response to SARS-CoV-2. Where HLA class I and class II types were available, the types were taken from metadata supplied by the sample provider, not from assay-based typing. Nearly every sample came with metadata listing a de-identified subject ID, COVID-19 status, age in years and sex. The dataset comprised deeply sampled blood TCRbeta repertoires from subjects exposed to, actively infected with, or recovered from COVID-19.

In the case of this clone: Its antigen is currently not known. The input lacks base qualities; no much larger clone sits a single base away.

General study outcomes and caveats: Clinical and demographic metadata were provided uncurated, with the amount varying by source and participant.

Whole blood was collected in K2EDTA tubes by collaborating institutions according to the institutions' own protocols. For TCRbeta analysis, collaborators shipped samples as frozen whole blood, isolated PBMCs, or DNA extracted from either of those sample types. The immunoSEQ Assay, a bias-controlled multiplex PCR, was used to amplify TCRbeta CDR3 regions from genomic DNA. Per the authors' processing: The number of nucleated cells in each sample was estimated from the amplification of reference gene primers within the assay. Sequence reads were collapsed and filtered to measure the absolute abundance of every unique TCRbeta CDR3 rearrangement. For each sample, productive Simpson clonality was calculated as the square root of Simpson's diversity index across productive rearrangements. This is the immuneACCESS table as TCRdb keeps it, with only in-frame sequences that have V and J called. A part of the clones is gone; compared with another copy, unresolved V genes explain less than half, and the rest is unexplained. V, J and clone size are those of that table, while D and trimming were read from the DNA. This sample is represented by 140,000 or so clones; 85% to 90% of them were singletons. More than 5% of the sample lies in the top ten.

The sequence was collected from a human donor in a cohort sampled during active COVID-19. Sequencing was performed on peripheral blood.

The sequenced DNA is TGTGCCAGCAGTAGGACAGTAGGCGATGGCTACACCTTC. It codes for CASSRTVGDGYTF. The sequence is built from TRBV28 and TRBJ1-2, with TRBD1 perhaps the D gene, on 6 matching bases. Sequences MDHEN (CDR1) and SYDVKM (CDR2) are obtained from the germline V gene. V and J are truncated by 5 bases and 6 bases respectively, leaving an intervening sequence of 13 bases. Its CDR3 holds 13 amino acids, cysteine through phenylalanine. The read is trimmed to its CDR3 DNA, 39 bases read in frame from base 1.